This T cell receptor (beta chain) was recovered during a study of CD8+CD57+ T cells in acquired aplastic anemia. Concerning this clonotype itself: Its antigen is not identified.

TCR beta VDJ combinations and CDR3 sequences were profiled from genomic DNA. Each CDR3 protein gets one entry after TCRdb re-called the reads with MiXCR. The table lists a few hundred thousand distinct CDR3 sequences, roughly 82% of them singletons. Study results and limitations: Controls did not differ significantly from patients in CD8+ Simpson's diversity.

Selection for sequencing was limited to patients who had shown CD8+CD57+ cell expansion by flow cytometry. Trimming took 2 bases from V and 1 from J, leaving 11 bases between them. This CDR3 region has 14 residues. CDR1 is SQVTM, CDR2 ANQGSEA, per germline. This chain joins TRBV29-1 and TRBJ1-2; a possible D gene is TRBD1 (5 bases). This clonotype was sampled from a human donor with aplastic anemia. Sequencing was carried out using sorted CD4+, CD8+, or CD8+CD57+ T cells (not recorded which) from PBMCs. The DNA of the CDR3 is TGCAGCGTTGAACGCAGGGCGAATAACTATGGCTACACCTTC. As protein: CSVERRANNYGYTF.